Each of the 22 T cell receptor beta chains below was sequenced from the same sample in a study of T cells after yellow fever vaccination. TCRdb recomputed calls from the 5' RACE reads with MiXCR, one row per CDR3 protein. The table has under 300,000 distinct CDR3 sequences, around 6.7% seen once; the top ten hold about 1%. Sequenced here: CD4+ T cells sorted from PBMCs, sampled on the day of the yellow fever booster vaccination. All receptors derive from a man aged 25 to 45 who received the YFV17D yellow fever vaccine.

This chain connects TRBV9 to TRBJ2-1, with no clear D. Germline V gene sequence: CDR1 SGDLS, CDR2 YYNGEE. CDR3 length: 16 residues. Trimming removed 0 bases from V and 0 bases from J, with 10 bases in between. CDR3 sequence: CASSVAHVRSYNEQFF. In nucleotides, the CDR3 is TGTGCCAGCAGCGTAGCCCACGTCCGCTCCTACAATGAGCAGTTCTTC.

This clonotype was found a few times. The V call is TRBV7-2, the J call TRBJ2-7, with 13 nucleotides matching TRBD2. Germline V gene lookup returns CDR1 SGHTA and CDR2 FQGNSA. V was clipped by 6 bases and J by 1 base; unmatched bases: 0. The CDR3 has 14 residues. CDR3 sequence reads: CASRTSGRSYEQYF. For the CDR3, the DNA is TGTGCCAGCAGGACTAGCGGGAGGTCCTACGAGCAGTACTTC.

This clonotype was counted between two and nine times. V is TRBV15 and J is TRBJ2-1; TRBD1 might be the D (7 bases). The germline CDR1 and CDR2 sequences are LNHNV and YYDKDF (reference sequence). The CDR3 spans 16 residues. Deletions cut 3 bases from V and 7 bases from J, with 19 bases between. The chain's CDR3 is CATSSAGLAGGNEQFF. CDR3 in DNA: TGTGCCACCAGCAGTGCGGGATTGGCAGGGGGAAATGAGCAGTTCTTC.

This clonotype was picked up many times. The V gene is TRBV7-2, the J gene TRBJ2-7; 7 bases are shared with TRBD1. The germline V gene has CDR1 SGHTA and CDR2 FQGNSA. Losses at the gene ends were 5 bases for V and 0 bases for J; bases not matched to a gene: 7. The CDR3 is made up of 15 amino acids. The CDR3 nucleotides are TGTGCCAGCAGCCTCACAGGGGATAGCTCCTACGAGCAGTACTTC. As protein: CASSLTGDSSYEQYF.

This clonotype was counted only a few times. V is TRBV10-3 and J is TRBJ1-5; D gene unclear. Per germline, CDR1 ENHRY and CDR2 SYGVKD. V lost 4 bases, J lost 1 base, and 8 bases lay in between. The CDR3 extends over 14 amino acids. The CDR3 loop is CAISGEASNQPQHF. The CDR3 DNA reads TGTGCCATCAGTGGAGAGGCCAGCAATCAGCCCCAGCATTTT.

This clonotype has just a few counts. The chain is built from TRBV29-1 and TRBJ1-1; 8 nucleotides line up with TRBD1. The CDR3 has 14 amino acids. The V gene end was trimmed by 4 bases and the J gene end by 5 bases; junction bases not matched to a gene: 9. Germline V gene lookup returns CDR1 SQVTM and CDR2 ANQGSEA. This CDR3 is CSVVVQGASTEAFF. CDR3 coding DNA: TGCAGCGTTGTCGTCCAGGGGGCCTCGACTGAAGCTTTCTTT.

This clonotype was counted a few times. The CDR3 spells CASSLLAGTGELFF. CDR3 bases: TGTGCCAGCAGTTTATTAGCGGGGACCGGGGAGCTGTTTTTT. The chain has TRBV28 and TRBJ2-2, with 8 nucleotides matching TRBD2. Trimming took 1 base from V and 5 from J; bases not matched to a gene: 0. Germline V gives CDR1 MDHEN, CDR2 SYDVKM. The CDR3 spans 14 residues.

This clonotype was seen ten or more times. The CDR3 nucleotides are TGTGCCAGCAATCCACAGGGACTATGGACTAGCGGGTTCTCCACCACCGGGGAGCTGTTTTTT. Its protein product is CASNPQGLWTSGFSTTGELFF. This chain links TRBV6-5 with TRBJ2-2; 11 nucleotides align to TRBD2. Trimming at V came to 7 bases and at J to 4 bases, leaving 23 bases not matched to a gene. The CDR3 has 21 amino acids. Germline CDR1 MNHEY, CDR2 SVGAGI.

The table lists this clonotype with a few counts. The chain recombines TRBV5-1 with TRBJ1-6; D is unclear. Germline loops: CDR1 SGHRS, CDR2 YFSETQ. V was trimmed by 1 base and J by 5 bases, leaving 1 base between them. The CDR3 length is 12 residues. The CDR3 loop is CASSLNNSPLHF. The CDR3 DNA sequence: TGCGCCAGCAGCTTGAATAATTCACCCCTCCACTTT.

The genes are TRBV14 and TRBJ2-4; a weak D match, TRBD1 (6 bases). Between the trimmed V and J ends, which lost 1 base and 11 bases, there was a span of 15 bases. The length of the CDR3 is 14 residues. Germline-derived CDR1 and CDR2 are SGHDN and FVKESK. The chain's CDR3 is CASSQGQLKGVQYF. The CDR3 nucleotides are TGTGCCAGCAGCCAAGGGCAGCTCAAGGGGGTTCAGTACTTC. Full variable domain (remainder filled in from reference TRBV14 and TRBJ2-4): EAGVTQFPSHSVIEKGQTVTLRCDPISGHDNLYWYRRVMGKEIKFLLHFVKESKQDESGMPNNRFLAERTGGTYSTLKVQPAELEDSGVYFCASSQGQLKGVQYFGAGTRLSVL.

At least ten counts were recorded for this clonotype. The V and J genes are TRBV20-1 and TRBJ2-7; no definite D call. In germline, CDR1 is DFQATT, CDR2 SNEGSKA (reference sequence). The CDR3 loop spans 13 amino acids. Trimming removed 4 bases at V and 6 bases at J, with 16 bases between. CDR3 DNA sequence: TGCAGTGCTACCAGACAATCCCGTAGCGAGCAGTACTTC. It yields the protein CSATRQSRSEQYF.

The chain uses TRBV6-5 and TRBJ1-2; no reliable D call. There are 14 residues in the CDR3. V was cut by 2 bases and J by 9 bases, with 16 bases left in between. CDR1 and CDR2 from the germline V gene are MNHEY and SVGAGI. The CDR3 here is CASSYTRSHPSYTF. The CDR3 coding sequence is TGTGCCAGCAGTTACACCAGGAGTCATCCAAGCTACACCTTC.

This clonotype was seen repeatedly, ten times or more. The J gene is TRBJ2-4, the V gene TRBV29-1; D unclear. Trimming left V 4 bases short and J 5 bases short, with 9 bases between. The CDR3 runs 12 residues. Germline CDR1 SQVTM, CDR2 ANQGSEA. The CDR3 spells CSVAYPENIQYF. The CDR3, as DNA: TGCAGCGTTGCCTACCCCGAAAACATTCAGTACTTC.

The chain carries TRBV7-2 and TRBJ2-7; tentatively, D is TRBD1 or TRBD2 (5 bases each). CDR3 length: 13 amino acids. Germline V gives CDR1 SGHTA, CDR2 FQGNSA. V was clipped by 4 bases and J by 3 bases, with 10 bases between them. CDR3 sequence reads: CASSSGAYYEQYF. The DNA of the CDR3 is TGTGCCAGCAGCTCCGGGGCCTACTACGAGCAGTACTTC.

This clonotype was recorded a few times. V is TRBV7-2 and J is TRBJ2-3, with 7 nucleotides matching TRBD1. CDR3 length: 16 residues. Germline V CDR1 and CDR2: SGHTA, FQGNSA. Germline trimming cut 4 bases from V and 8 bases from J; bases unmatched to any gene: 15. CDR3 in DNA: TGTGCCAGCAGCTCAGCGACAGCTATCCACAGGGGTACGCAGTATTTT. It specifies CASSSATAIHRGTQYF.

Comments on this clonotype: A much larger clone is a single base away; this may be a read error. Because the CDR3 is missing its conserved closing phenylalanine or tryptophan, this is likely a read error. The chain has TRBV5-6 and TRBJ2-7; maybe TRBD2 (5 bases). Looked up from germline, CDR1 is SGHDT and CDR2 is YYEEEE. V was pared by 1 base and J by 6 bases, with 14 bases between. This CDR3 is built from 14 residues. This CDR3 is CASSLSLAFGEQYL. Here the CDR3 DNA reads TGTGCCAGCAGCTTGAGCCTAGCTTTTGGCGAGCAGTACTTA.

This clonotype was observed a handful of times. V and J are TRBV5-4 and TRBJ2-5; D not resolved. The length of the CDR3 is 16 residues. The germline CDR1 and CDR2 sequences are SGHNT and YYREEE (reference sequence). Trimming took 0 bases from V and 4 from J, leaving 16 bases between them. CDR3 loop: CASSLGGSPGPETQYF. The CDR3, as DNA: TGTGCCAGCAGCTTGGGTGGTTCTCCTGGCCCAGAGACCCAGTACTTC.

This chain joins TRBV12-3 or TRBV12-4 and TRBJ2-5; TRBD2 aligns across 8 bases. The CDR3 consists of 15 residues. The V gene end was trimmed by 3 bases and the J gene end by 5 bases; junction bases not matched to a gene: 8. As DNA, the CDR3 is TGTGCCAGCAGTTTCTCGAGCGGGAGTAGGGAGACCCAGTACTTC. Amino acids: CASSFSSGSRETQYF.

The CDR3 loop is CSVALRHEQYF. As DNA, the CDR3 is TGCAGCGTCGCCCTTCGCCACGAGCAGTACTTC. This chain joins TRBV29-1 and TRBJ2-7; D ambiguous. The germline V gene encodes CDR1 SQVTM and CDR2 ANQGSEA. V was shortened by 6 bases and J by 5 bases, with 11 bases between the two germline ends. The CDR3 sequence is 11 residues long.

The chain couples TRBV5-4 to TRBJ2-3; 12 nucleotides line up with TRBD2. The trim removed 4 bases at V and 6 bases at J, leaving 6 bases unmatched. The CDR3 is made up of 15 amino acids. Germline V gene data show CDR1 as SGHNT and CDR2 as YYREEE (reference sequence). CDR3: CASSLRLAGVDTQYF. In nucleotides, the CDR3 is TGTGCCAGCAGCCTAAGACTAGCGGGAGTCGATACGCAGTATTTT.

This clonotype was picked up a small number of times. The chain couples TRBV2 to TRBJ2-7; no clear D gene. The V end was cut by 3 bases, the J end by 2 bases, with 11 bases between. The germline V gene has CDR1 SNHLY and CDR2 FYNNEI. The CDR3 consists of 14 residues. CDR3 region: CASSERQAAYEQYF. The CDR3 nucleotides are TGTGCCAGCAGTGAGCGTCAGGCGGCCTACGAGCAGTACTTC.

This clonotype has just a few counts. J is TRBJ2-6 and V is TRBV7-8; TRBD1 matches at 8 bases. This CDR3 has 18 amino acids. Trimming at V came to 4 bases and at J to 0 bases, leaving 8 bases not matched to a gene. Germline-derived CDR1 and CDR2 are SGHVS and FQNEAQ. DNA of the CDR3: TGTGCCAGCAGCTATACGGACAGGGTTAACTCTGGGGCCAACGTCCTGACTTTC. It yields the protein CASSYTDRVNSGANVLTF. The full variable domain, its missing parts supplied by reference TRBV7-8 and TRBJ2-6, is GAGVSQSPRYKVAKRGQDVALRCDPISGHVSLFWYQQALGQGPEFLTYFQNEAQLDKSGLPSDRFFAERPEGSVSTLKIQRTQQEDSAVYLCASSYTDRVNSGANVLTFGAGSRLTVL.